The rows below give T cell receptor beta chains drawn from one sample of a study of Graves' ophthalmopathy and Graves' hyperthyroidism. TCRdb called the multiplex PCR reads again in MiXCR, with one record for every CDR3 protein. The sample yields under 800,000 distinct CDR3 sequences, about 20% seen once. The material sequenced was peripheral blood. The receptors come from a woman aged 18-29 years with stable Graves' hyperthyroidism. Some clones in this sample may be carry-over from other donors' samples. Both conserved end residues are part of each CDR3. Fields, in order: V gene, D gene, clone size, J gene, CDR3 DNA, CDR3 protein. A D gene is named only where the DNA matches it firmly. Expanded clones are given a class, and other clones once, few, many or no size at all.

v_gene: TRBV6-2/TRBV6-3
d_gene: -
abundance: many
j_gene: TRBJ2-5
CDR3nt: TGTGCCAGCAGTTGGAGAAGGGATCTCAAAGAGACCCAGTACTTC
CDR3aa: CASSWRRDLKETQYF

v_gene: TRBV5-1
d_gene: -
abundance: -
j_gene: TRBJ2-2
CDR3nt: TGCGCCAGCAGCCGGGAATACACCGGGGAGCTGTTTTTT
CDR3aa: CASSREYTGELFF

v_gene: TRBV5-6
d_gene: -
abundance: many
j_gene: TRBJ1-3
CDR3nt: TGTGCCAGCAGCCCTGGGGGAAACACCATATATTTT
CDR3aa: CASSPGGNTIYF

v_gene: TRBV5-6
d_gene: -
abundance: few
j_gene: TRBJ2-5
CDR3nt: TGTGCCAGCAGCTTTGGGGCCTCAGGGGAGACCCAGTACTTC
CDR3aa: CASSFGASGETQYF

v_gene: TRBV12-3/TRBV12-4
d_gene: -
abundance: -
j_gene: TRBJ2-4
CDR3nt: TGTGCCAGCAGTTCGGGACTCGAACTAGCCAAAAACATTCAGTACTTC
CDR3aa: CASSSGLELAKNIQYF

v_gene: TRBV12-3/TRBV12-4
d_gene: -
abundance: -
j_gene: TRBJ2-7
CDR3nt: TGTGCCAGCAGTTTAGTTCGATTGACACAGAGCGCCTACGAGCAGTACTTC
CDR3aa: CASSLVRLTQSAYEQYF

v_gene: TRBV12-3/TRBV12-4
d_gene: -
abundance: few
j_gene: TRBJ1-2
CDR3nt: TGTGCCAGCAGTTCCCCGCGCCGGGACATCTATGGCTACACCTTC
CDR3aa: CASSSPRRDIYGYTF

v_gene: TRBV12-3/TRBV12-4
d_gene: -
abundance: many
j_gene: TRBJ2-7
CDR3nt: TGTGCCAGCAGTTCAGAAGGCTCCTACGAGCAGTACTTC
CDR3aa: CASSSEGSYEQYF

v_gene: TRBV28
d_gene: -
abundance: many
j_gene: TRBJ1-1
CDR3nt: TGTGCCAGCGGACAGCTAATGAACACTGAAGCTTTCTTT
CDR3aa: CASGQLMNTEAFF

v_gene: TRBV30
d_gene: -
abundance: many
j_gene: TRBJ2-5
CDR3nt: TGTGCCTGGAGTGTACGGGGGCAAGAGACCCAGTACTTC
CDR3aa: CAWSVRGQETQYF

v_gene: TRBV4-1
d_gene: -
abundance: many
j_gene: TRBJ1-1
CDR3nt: TGCGCCAGCAGCCCGCGACAGACACGTTTGAACACTGAAGCTTTCTTT
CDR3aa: CASSPRQTRLNTEAFF

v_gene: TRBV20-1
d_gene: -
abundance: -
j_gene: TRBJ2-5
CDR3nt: TGCAGTGCTAGAATGGACAGATCGGAGACCCAGTACTTC
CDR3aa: CSARMDRSETQYF

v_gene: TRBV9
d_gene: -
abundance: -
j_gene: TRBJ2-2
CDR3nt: TGTGCCAGCAGCGTAAGGAGTTGGTGGACAGATAACACCGGGGAGCTGTTTTTT
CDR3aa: CASSVRSWWTDNTGELFF

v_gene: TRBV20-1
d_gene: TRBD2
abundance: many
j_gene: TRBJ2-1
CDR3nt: TGCAGTGCTAGAGATCTAGGAGGGAGGGCCTCCTACAATGAGCAGTTCTTC
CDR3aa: CSARDLGGRASYNEQFF

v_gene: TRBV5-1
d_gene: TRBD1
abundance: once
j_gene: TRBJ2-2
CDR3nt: TGCGCCAGCAGCCTCATAGGGACAGGGATTAACACCGGGGAGCTGTTTTTT
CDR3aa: CASSLIGTGINTGELFF

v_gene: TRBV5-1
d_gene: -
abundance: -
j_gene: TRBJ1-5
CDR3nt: TGCGCCAGCAGCTTGGGACCCAACGGGGGCAATCAGCCCCAGCATTTT
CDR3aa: CASSLGPNGGNQPQHF

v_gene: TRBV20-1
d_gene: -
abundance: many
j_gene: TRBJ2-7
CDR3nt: TGCAGTGCTACTTCGGGGCTAAGCTCCTACGAGCAGTACTTC
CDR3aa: CSATSGLSSYEQYF

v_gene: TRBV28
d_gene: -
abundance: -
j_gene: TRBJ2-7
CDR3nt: TGTGCCAGCAGTTTGAGGGCTTCGCTTAAGCAGTACTTC
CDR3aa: CASSLRASLKQYF

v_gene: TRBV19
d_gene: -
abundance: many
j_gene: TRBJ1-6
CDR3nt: TGTGCCAGTAGGGATCTCAGAGGGGGGGCCTATTCACCCCTCCACTTT
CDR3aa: CASRDLRGGAYSPLHF

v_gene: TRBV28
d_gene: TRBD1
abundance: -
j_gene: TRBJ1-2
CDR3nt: TGTGCCAGCAGTTTATTCCGGGCAGGGGGGCACTATGGCTACACCTTC
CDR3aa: CASSLFRAGGHYGYTF

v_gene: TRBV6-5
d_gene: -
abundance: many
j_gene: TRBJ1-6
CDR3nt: TGTGCCAGCAGTTACTCGATTTTGGGCAATTCACCCCTCCACTTT
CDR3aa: CASSYSILGNSPLHF

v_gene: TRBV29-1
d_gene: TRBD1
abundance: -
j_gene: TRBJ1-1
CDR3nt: TGCAGCTCACGACGGGGGACAGGTTTTGGATTCTTGGACACTGAAGCTTTCTTT
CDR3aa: CSSRRGTGFGFLDTEAFF

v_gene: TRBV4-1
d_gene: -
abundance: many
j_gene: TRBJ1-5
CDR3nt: TGCGCCAGCACCAGGGACGGAGATAGCAATCAGCCCCAGCATTTT
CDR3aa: CASTRDGDSNQPQHF

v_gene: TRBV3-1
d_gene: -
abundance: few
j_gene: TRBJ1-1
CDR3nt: TGTGCCAGCAGCCTTGGCACCGGGGAGTTTTCTGAAGCTTTCTTT
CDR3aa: CASSLGTGEFSEAFF

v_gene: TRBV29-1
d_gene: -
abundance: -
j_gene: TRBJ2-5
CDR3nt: TGCAGCGCCGGCAGACAGGCCGGAGGAGAGACCCAGTACTTC
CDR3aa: CSAGRQAGGETQYF

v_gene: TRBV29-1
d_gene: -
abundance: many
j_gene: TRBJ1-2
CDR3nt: TGCAGCGTCCCTCGGGACCGCGCTAACTATGGCTACACCTTC
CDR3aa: CSVPRDRANYGYTF

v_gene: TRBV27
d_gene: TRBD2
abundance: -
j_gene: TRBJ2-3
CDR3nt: TGTGCCAGTACTAGCGGGGAGGGCACAGATACGCAGTATTTT
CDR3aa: CASTSGEGTDTQYF

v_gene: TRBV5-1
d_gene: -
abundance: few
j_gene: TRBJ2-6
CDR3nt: TGCGCCAGCAGCCGGGGGACAGCCTCTGGGGCCAACGTCCTGACTTTC
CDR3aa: CASSRGTASGANVLTF

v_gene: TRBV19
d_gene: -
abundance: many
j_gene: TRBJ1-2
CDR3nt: TGTGCCAGTAGTACCCGGGGGTTTAACTATGGCTACACCTTC
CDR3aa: CASSTRGFNYGYTF

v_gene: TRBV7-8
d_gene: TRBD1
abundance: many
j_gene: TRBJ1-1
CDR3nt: TGTGCCAGCAGCGTCGACAGGGCGCACGAGGCTGAAGCTTTCTTT
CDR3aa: CASSVDRAHEAEAFF

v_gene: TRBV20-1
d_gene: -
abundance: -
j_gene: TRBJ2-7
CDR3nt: TGCAGTGCTAGACTCCCCTCGCCGGACGAGCAGTACTTC
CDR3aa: CSARLPSPDEQYF

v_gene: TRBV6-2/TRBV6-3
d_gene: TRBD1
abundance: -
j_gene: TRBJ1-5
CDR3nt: TGTGCCAGCAGTCAATCTCCGGACAGGGATCAGCCCCAGCATTTT
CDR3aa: CASSQSPDRDQPQHF

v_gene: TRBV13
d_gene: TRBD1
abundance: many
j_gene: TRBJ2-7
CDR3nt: TGTGCCAGCAGCGCCCGGGACAGTCCACCCGAGCAGTACTTC
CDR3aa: CASSARDSPPEQYF

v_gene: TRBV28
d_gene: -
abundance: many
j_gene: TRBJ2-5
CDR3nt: TGTGCCAGCAGTTTGGGTTTCCTGCCCTCCTACCAAGAGACCCAGTACTTC
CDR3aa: CASSLGFLPSYQETQYF

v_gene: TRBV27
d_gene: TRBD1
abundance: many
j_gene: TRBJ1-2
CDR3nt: TGTGCCAGCAGTCAGGACAGGGGGCTAGGTGGCTACACCTTC
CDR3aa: CASSQDRGLGGYTF

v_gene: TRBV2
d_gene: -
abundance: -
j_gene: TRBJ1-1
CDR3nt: TGTGCCAGCACTCGGGGTCTTAGGAACACTGAAGCTTTCTTT
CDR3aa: CASTRGLRNTEAFF

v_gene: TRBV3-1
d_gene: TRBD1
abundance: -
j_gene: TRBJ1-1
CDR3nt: TGTGCCAGCAGCCCCCGGGACAGGGGAGGCACTGAAGCTTTCTTT
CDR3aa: CASSPRDRGGTEAFF

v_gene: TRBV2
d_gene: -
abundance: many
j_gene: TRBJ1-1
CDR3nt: TGTGCCAGTAGTGAAGCGCAAAGTACTCCGAAAGCTTTCTTT
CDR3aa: CASSEAQSTPKAFF

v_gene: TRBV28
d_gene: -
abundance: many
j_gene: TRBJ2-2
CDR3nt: TGTGCCACCTTTTGGGGGAAATCCGGGGAGCTGTTTTTT
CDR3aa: CATFWGKSGELFF

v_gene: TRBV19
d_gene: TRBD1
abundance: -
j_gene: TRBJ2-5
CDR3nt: TGTGCCAGTAGTAGGGGGACAGGGCAACAAGAGACCCAGTACTTC
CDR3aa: CASSRGTGQQETQYF